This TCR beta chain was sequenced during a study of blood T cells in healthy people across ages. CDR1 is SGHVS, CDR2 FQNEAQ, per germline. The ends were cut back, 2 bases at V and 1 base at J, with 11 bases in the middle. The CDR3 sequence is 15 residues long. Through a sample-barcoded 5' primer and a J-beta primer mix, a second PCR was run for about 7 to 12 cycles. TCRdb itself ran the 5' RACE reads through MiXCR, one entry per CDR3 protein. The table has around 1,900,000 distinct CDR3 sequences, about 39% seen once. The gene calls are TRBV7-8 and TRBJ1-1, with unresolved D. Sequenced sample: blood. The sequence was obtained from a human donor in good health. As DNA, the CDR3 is TGTGCCAGCAGCTTAATTCGAGTGGGGAACACTGAAGCTTTCTTT. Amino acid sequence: CASSLIRVGNTEAFF. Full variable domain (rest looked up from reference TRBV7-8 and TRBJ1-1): GAGVSQSPRYKVAKRGQDVALRCDPISGHVSLFWYQQALGQGPEFLTYFQNEAQLDKSGLPSDRFFAERPEGSVSTLKIQRTQQEDSAVYLCASSLIRVGNTEAFFGQGTRLTVV.